These 11 T cell receptor beta chains originate from one sample sequenced in a study of OX40 agonist ivuxolimab in advanced cancers. Assay: immunoSEQ multiplex PCR; the TCRdb copy retains only in-frame clones and omits some. The sample includes about 21,000 clones, 70% to 90% seen only once; the top ten take more than 35%. Material: CD4+ or CD8+ T cells sorted from blood, obtained in a trial of the OX40 agonist ivuxolimab. Every receptor here comes from an adult with an advanced solid tumor such as melanoma, head and neck, liver or kidney cancer.

This clone was seen only once. The chain joins TRBV27 to TRBJ2-7, with D unresolved. CDR3 length: 14 residues. V gave up 2 bases and J gave up 2 bases, with 10 bases separating them. CDR1 and CDR2 from the germline V gene are MNHEY and SMNVEV (reference sequence). The CDR3: CASSLGGTTYEQYF. CDR3 in DNA: TGTGCCAGCAGTTTAGGCGGCACAACCTACGAGCAGTACTTC.

The chain employs TRBV6-1 and TRBJ2-5; the D gene is possibly TRBD1 (5 bases). Germline V gene lookup returns CDR1 MNHNS and CDR2 SASEGT. V was cut by 4 bases and J by 3 bases, with 15 bases left in between. The CDR3 loop spans 15 amino acids. This CDR3 reads CASSGRESIEETQYF. Here the CDR3 DNA reads TGTGCCAGCAGTGGCAGGGAATCCATAGAAGAGACCCAGTACTTC.

This clone has a handful of counts. The rearrangement links TRBV21-1 to TRBJ2-7; the table calls TRBD1, which could not be checked here. TRBV21-1 is annotated as a pseudogene. The CDR3 sequence is 12 residues long. The CDR3 sequence: CAGGTGAYEQYF. CDR3 DNA: TGTGCCGGGGGGACAGGGGCCTACGAGCAGTACTTC.

The chain has TRBV7-7 and TRBJ2-1; TRBD2 matches 12 bases. This CDR3 region has 15 residues. V shed 2 bases, J shed 8 bases, and the junction held 4 bases outside the gene matches. The V gene's germline CDR1 is SSHAT and CDR2 FNYEAQ (reference sequence). This CDR3 is CASSLLAGGLDEQFF. Written as DNA, the CDR3 is TGTGCCAGCAGCTTACTAGCGGGGGGGCTCGATGAGCAGTTCTTC.

Written as DNA, the CDR3 is TGTGCCAGCAGCCCGGGGGACCCAAACACTGAAGCTTTCTTT. Its protein is CASSPGDPNTEAFF. The V call is TRBV7-9, the J call TRBJ1-1; weak D call: TRBD1 (5 bases). This CDR3 is 14 amino acids long. The V and J ends lost 5 bases and 2 bases respectively, with 12 bases between them. CDR1 and CDR2 from the germline V gene are SEHNR and FQNEAQ (reference sequence).

The chain combines TRBV4-1 with TRBJ1-1; no reliable D call. Germline CDR1 is MGHRA and CDR2 is YSYEKL. V was pared by 0 bases and J by 1 base, with 3 bases between. This CDR3 comprises 13 residues. The CDR3 region has the DNA TGCGCCAGCAGCCAAGAACGGAACACTGAAGCTTTCTTT. This translates into CASSQERNTEAFF.

This clone is labeled as medium-sized. This chain links TRBV5-1 with TRBJ2-7, with D perhaps matching TRBD2 (5 bases). CDR3 length equals 17 residues. Per germline, CDR1 SGHRS and CDR2 YFSETQ. With 0 bases removed from V and 1 base from J, the gap between germline ends came to 17 bases. The CDR3 bases are TGCGCCAGCAGCTTGGGAGGGCGAGGGAACTCATCCTACGAGCAGTACTTC. It encodes CASSLGGRGNSSYEQYF.

This clone has only one observation. The chain couples TRBV4-1 to TRBJ1-1; TRBD1 is a possible D gene (6 bases). Germline lookup yields CDR1 MGHRA and CDR2 YSYEKL. The CDR3 is made up of 17 amino acids. V was cut by 1 base and J by 2 bases, with 17 bases left in between. The CDR3 nucleotides are TGCGCCAGCAGCCAAGCCCCGGCAGGGGTCGGAAACACTGAAGCTTTCTTT. Translation gives CASSQAPAGVGNTEAFF.

The V call is TRBV7-9, the J call TRBJ1-1; no firm D call. V lost 2 bases to trimming and J lost 6 bases, with 13 bases between them. The CDR3 extends over 14 amino acids. Germline V gene sequence: CDR1 SEHNR, CDR2 FQNEAQ (reference sequence). CDR3 in DNA: TGTGCCAGCAGCTTAAGCTTCGGTCCCGCTGAAGCTTTCTTT. This sequence encodes CASSLSFGPAEAFF. Full variable domain (rest looked up from reference TRBV7-9 and TRBJ1-1): DTGVSQNPRHKITKRGQNVTFRCDPISEHNRLYWYRQTLGQGPEFLTYFQNEAQLEKSRLLSDRFSAERPKGSFSTLEIQRTEQGDSAMYLCASSLSFGPAEAFFGQGTRLTVV.

This clone was recorded only once. The chain recombines TRBV5-6 with TRBJ2-1; the match to TRBD1 covers 7 bases. CDR1 SGHDT and CDR2 YYEEEE come from the germline V gene. The CDR3 loop spans 16 amino acids. Trimming at V came to 4 bases and at J to 3 bases, leaving 10 bases not matched to a gene. The CDR3 loop is CASSASPGQNYNEQFF. The CDR3 coding sequence is TGTGCCAGCAGCGCATCACCGGGACAGAACTACAATGAGCAGTTCTTC.

This clone has only a few counts. V usage is TRBV19 and J usage is TRBJ1-6; no definite D call. This CDR3 has 14 residues. CDR1 and CDR2 from the germline V gene are LNHDA and SQIVND (reference sequence). Trimming left V 3 bases short and J 10 bases short, with 13 bases between. The CDR3 here is CASSIGPNRSPLHF. Written as DNA, the CDR3 is TGTGCCAGTAGTATCGGCCCGAACCGCTCACCCCTCCACTTT.